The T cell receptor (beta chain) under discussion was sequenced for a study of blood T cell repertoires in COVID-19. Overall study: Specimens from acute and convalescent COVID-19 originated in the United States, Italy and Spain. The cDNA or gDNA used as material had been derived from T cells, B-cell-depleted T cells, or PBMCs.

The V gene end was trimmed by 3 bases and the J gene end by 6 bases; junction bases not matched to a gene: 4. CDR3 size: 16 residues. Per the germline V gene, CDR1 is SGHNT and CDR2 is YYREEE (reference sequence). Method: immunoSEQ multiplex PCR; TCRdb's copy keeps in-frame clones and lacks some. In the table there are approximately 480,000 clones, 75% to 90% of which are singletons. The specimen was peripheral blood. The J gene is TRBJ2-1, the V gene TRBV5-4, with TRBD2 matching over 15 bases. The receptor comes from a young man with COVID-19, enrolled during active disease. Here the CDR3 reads CASSSGLAGGTNEQFF. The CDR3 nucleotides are TGTGCCAGCAGCTCGGGACTAGCGGGAGGCACCAATGAGCAGTTCTTC. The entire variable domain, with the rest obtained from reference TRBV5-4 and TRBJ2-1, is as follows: ETGVTQSPTHLIKTRGQQVTLRCSSQSGHNTVSWYQQALGQGPQFIFQYYREEENGRGNFPPRFSGLQFPNYSSELNVNALELDDSALYLCASSSGLAGGTNEQFFGPGTRLTVL.